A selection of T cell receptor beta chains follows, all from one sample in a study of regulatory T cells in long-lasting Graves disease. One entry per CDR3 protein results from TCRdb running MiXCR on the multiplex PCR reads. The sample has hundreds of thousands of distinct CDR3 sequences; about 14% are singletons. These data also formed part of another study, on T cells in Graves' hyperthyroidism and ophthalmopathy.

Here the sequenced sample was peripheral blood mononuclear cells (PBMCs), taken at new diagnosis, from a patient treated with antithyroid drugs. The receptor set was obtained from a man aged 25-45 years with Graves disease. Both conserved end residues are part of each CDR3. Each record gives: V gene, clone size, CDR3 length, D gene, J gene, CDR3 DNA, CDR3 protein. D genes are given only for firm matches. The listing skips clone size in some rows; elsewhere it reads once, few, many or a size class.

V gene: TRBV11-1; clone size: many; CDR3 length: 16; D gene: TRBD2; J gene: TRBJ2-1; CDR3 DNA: TGTGCCAGCAGCCGCAGGTTTAGCGGGAGGGACAATGAGCAGTTCTTC; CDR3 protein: CASSRRFSGRDNEQFF
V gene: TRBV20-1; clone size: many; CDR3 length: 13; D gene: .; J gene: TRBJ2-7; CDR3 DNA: TGCAGTGCCATTAACCCCCGGAGGTACGAGCAGTACTTC; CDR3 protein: CSAINPRRYEQYF
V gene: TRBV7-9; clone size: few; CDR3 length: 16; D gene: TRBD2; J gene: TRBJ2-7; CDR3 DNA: TGTGCCAGCAGCCCAAGGACTAGCGGGAGGGCCCACGAGCAGTACTTC; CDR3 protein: CASSPRTSGRAHEQYF
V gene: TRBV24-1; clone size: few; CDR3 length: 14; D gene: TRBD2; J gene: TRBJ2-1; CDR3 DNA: TGTGCCACCAGTGAATCGGGGGGGGGGGATGAGCAGTTCTTC; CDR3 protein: CATSESGGGDEQFF
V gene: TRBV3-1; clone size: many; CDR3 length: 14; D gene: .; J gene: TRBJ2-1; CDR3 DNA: TGTGCCAGCAGCCGCGGCGTTGCGAACAATGAGCAGTTCTTC; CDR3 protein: CASSRGVANNEQFF
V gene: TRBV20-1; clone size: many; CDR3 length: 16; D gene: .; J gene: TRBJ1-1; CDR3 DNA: TGCAGTGCCCAGACGGACACGAGCACAAAGAACACTGAAGCTTTCTTT; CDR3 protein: CSAQTDTSTKNTEAFF
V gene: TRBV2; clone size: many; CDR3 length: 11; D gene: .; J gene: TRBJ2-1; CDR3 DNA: TGTGCCAGCAGTGAAGGGGATGAGCAGTTCTTC; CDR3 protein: CASSEGDEQFF
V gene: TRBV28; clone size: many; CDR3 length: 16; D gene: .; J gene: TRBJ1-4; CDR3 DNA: TGTGCCAGCCGGGGTCCCGAGGGACCATCGGATGAAAAACTGTTTTTT; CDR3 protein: CASRGPEGPSDEKLFF
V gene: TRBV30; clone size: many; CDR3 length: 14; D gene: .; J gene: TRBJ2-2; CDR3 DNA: TGTGCCTGCGTTCCGGGGGCGGACACCGGGGAGCTGTTTTTT; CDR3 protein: CACVPGADTGELFF
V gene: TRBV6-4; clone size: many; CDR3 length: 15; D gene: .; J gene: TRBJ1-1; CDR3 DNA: TGTGCCAGCAGTGACTCGGCAGGGGTGAACACTGAAGCTTTCTTT; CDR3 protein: CASSDSAGVNTEAFF
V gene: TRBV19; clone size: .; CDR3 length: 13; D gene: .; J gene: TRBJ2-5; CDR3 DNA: TGTGCCAGTAGTACCCAGGGTTCGGAGACCCAGTACTTC; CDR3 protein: CASSTQGSETQYF
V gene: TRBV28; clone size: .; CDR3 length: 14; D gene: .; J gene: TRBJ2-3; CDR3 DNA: TGTGCCAGCAGTTTAAGCGGGTCCATAGATACGCAGTATTTT; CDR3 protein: CASSLSGSIDTQYF
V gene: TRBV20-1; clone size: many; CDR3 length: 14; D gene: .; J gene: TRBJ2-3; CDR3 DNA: TGCAGTGCCGCCACCCCGACAGGCACAGATACGCAGTATTTT; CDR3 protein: CSAATPTGTDTQYF
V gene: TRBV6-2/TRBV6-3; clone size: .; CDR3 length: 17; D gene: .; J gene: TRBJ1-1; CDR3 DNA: TGTGCCAGCAGCCAAAGGGTGGACACCCCCCTAGTTCTGGAAGCTTTCTTT; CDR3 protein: CASSQRVDTPLVLEAFF
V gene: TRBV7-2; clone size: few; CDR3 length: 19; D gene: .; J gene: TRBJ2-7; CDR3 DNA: TGTGCCAGCAGCTTAGAGGTTCCCCTTCTTGCGGTGAGCTCCTACGAGCAGTACTTC; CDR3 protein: CASSLEVPLLAVSSYEQYF
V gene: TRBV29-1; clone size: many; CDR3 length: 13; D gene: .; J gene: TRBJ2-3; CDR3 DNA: TGCAGCGTTGATCCGGCTAGCACAGATACGCAGTATTTT; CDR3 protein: CSVDPASTDTQYF
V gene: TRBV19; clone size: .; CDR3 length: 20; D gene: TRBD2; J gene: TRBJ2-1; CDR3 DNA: TGTGCCAGTAGTCCCCCTAGGACTAGCGGGAGGAACGTCCGCTACAATGAGCAGTTCTTC; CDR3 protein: CASSPPRTSGRNVRYNEQFF
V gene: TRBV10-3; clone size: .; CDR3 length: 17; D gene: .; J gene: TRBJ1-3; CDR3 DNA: TGTGCCATCAGTGAGTCTACCGCAGGGAGCGTCGGAAACACCATATATTTT; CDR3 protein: CAISESTAGSVGNTIYF
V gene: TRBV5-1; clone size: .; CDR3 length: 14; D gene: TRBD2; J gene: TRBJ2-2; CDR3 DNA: TGCGCCAGCACCTGGGATCTAGCGGGTGCGGAGCTGTTTTTT; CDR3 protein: CASTWDLAGAELFF
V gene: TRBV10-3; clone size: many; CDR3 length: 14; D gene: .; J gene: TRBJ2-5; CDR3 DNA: TGTGCCATCAGTGACGGTGGCAGGGTGGAGACCCAGTACTTC; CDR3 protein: CAISDGGRVETQYF
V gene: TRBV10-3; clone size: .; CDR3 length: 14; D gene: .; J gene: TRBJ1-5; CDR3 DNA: TGTGCCATCAGTGAGGGTTATAGCAATCAGCCCCAGCATTTT; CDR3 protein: CAISEGYSNQPQHF
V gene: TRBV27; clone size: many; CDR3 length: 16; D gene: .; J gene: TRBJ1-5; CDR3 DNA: TGTGCCAGCACCTTATGGGGAACGGATAGCAATCAGCCCCAGCATTTT; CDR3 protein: CASTLWGTDSNQPQHF
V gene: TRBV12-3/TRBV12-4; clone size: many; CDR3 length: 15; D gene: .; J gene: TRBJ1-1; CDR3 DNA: TGTGCCAGCAGTTTTAGTCAGGGCATGAACACTGAAGCTTTCTTT; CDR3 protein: CASSFSQGMNTEAFF
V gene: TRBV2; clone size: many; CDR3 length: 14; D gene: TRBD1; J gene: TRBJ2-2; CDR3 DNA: TGTGCCAGCAGTGGACAGGGGGCGAACGGGGAGCTGTTTTTT; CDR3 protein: CASSGQGANGELFF
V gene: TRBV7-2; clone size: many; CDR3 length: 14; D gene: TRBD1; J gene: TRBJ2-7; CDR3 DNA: TGTGCCAGCAGCTTAGCGGGACAGGGGTTCGAGCAGTACTTC; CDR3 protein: CASSLAGQGFEQYF
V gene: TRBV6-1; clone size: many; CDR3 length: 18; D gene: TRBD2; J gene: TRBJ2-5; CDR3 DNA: TGTGCCAGCAGTGAATCGTTGCTAGCGGGAGTAGGGCGGGAGACCCAGTACTTC; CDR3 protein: CASSESLLAGVGRETQYF
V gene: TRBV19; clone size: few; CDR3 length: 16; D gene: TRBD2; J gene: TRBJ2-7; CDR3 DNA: TGTGCCAGTAGTATAGATTCGACTAGCGGAGCCTACGAGCAGTACTTC; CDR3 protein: CASSIDSTSGAYEQYF
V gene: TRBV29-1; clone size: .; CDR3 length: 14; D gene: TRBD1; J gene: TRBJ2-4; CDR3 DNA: TGCAGCGTTGCGGACAGGGGGGCCAAAAACATTCAGTACTTC; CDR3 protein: CSVADRGAKNIQYF
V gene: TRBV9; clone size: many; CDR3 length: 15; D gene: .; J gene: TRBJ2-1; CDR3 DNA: TGTGCCAGCAGCCCCGGAAATGTTTTGGGGGGTGAGCAGTTCTTC; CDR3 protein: CASSPGNVLGGEQFF
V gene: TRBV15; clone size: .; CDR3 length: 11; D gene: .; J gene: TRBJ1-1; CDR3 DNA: TGTGCCACCAGCAGAGAGGCAGAAGCTTTCTTT; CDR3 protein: CATSREAEAFF
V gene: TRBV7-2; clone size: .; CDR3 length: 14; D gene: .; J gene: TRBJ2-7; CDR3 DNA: TGTGCCAGCAGCGACGCGGTGGGTTCGTACGAGCAGTACTTC; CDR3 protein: CASSDAVGSYEQYF
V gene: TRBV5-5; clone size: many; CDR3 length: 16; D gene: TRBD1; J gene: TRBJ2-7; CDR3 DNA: TGTGCCAGCAGCTTGGAGTCGGGACAGGGACCCTACGAGCAGTACTTC; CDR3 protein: CASSLESGQGPYEQYF
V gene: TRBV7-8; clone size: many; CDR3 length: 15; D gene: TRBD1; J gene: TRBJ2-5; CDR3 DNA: TGTGCCAGCAGCTTAGAAACAGGGGGCAGGGAGACCCAGTACTTC; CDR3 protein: CASSLETGGRETQYF
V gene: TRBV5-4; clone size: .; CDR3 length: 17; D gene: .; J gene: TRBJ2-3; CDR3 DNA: TGTGCCAGCAGCTGGTCGCTGGGCACCTCGAGCACAGATACGCAGTATTTT; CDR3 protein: CASSWSLGTSSTDTQYF
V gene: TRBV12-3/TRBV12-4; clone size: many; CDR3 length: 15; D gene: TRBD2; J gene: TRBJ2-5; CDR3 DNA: TGTGCCAGCAGTCCGGGACTAGCGGGACAAGAGACCCAGTACTTC; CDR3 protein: CASSPGLAGQETQYF
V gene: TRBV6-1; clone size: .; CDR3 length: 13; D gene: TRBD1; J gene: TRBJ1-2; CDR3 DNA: TGTGCCAGCAGACTGGACAGGCGGGGTGGCTACACCTTC; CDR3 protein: CASRLDRRGGYTF
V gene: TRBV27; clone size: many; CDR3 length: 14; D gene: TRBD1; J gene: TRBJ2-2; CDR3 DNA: TGTGCCAGCAGTCGTAGACAGGGCATCAGGGAGCTGTTTTTT; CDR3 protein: CASSRRQGIRELFF
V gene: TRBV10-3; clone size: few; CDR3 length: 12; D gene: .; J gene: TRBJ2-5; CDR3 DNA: TGTGCCATCAGTGAGAATGAGGAAACCCAGTACTTC; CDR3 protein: CAISENEETQYF
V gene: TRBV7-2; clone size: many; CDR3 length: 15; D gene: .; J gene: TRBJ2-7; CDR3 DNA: TGTGCCAGCAGCCTCTCCGGTGACAGCTTCTACGAGCAGTACTTC; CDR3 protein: CASSLSGDSFYEQYF
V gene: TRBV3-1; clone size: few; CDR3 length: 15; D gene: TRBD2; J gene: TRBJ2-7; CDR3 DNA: TGTGCCAGCAGCCTTCAGACTAGCGGGAGGTCTCGGCAGTACTTC; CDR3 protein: CASSLQTSGRSRQYF
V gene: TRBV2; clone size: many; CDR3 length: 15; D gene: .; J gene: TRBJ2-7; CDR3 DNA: TGTGCCAGCAGTGAAGAAGGGGATCCTTGGGGCGAGCAGTACTTC; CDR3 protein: CASSEEGDPWGEQYF
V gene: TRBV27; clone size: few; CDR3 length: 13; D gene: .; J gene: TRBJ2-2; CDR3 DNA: TGTGCCTGCCAGGCCTTAAACACCGGGGAGCTGTTTTTT; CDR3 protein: CACQALNTGELFF
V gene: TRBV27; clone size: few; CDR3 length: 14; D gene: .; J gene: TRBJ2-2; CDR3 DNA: TGTGCCAGGCGGGCGGAGGCAAACACCGGGGAGCTGTTTTTT; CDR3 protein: CARRAEANTGELFF
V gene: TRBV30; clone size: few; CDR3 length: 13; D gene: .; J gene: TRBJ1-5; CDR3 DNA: TGTGCCTGGACCCGGGGGCCATATCAGCCCCAGCATTTT; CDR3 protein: CAWTRGPYQPQHF
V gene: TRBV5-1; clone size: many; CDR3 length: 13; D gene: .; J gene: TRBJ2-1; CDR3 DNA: TGTGCCAGCAGCCTTAGACAGTACAATGAGCAGTTCTTC; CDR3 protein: CASSLRQYNEQFF
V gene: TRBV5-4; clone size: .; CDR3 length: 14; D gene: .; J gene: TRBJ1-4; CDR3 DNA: TGTGCCAGCAGCTTCTTAGGGGTTGCTGAAAAACTGTTTTTT; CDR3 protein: CASSFLGVAEKLFF
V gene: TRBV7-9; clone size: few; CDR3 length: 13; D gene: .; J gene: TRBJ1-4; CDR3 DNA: TGTGCCAGCAGCTTAGTTTTTGTGGAAAAACTGTTTTTT; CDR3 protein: CASSLVFVEKLFF
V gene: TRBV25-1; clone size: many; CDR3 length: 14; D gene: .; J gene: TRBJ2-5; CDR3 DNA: TGTGCCAGCAGTGAATTAAGGGAAACTGAGACCCAGTACTTC; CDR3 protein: CASSELRETETQYF
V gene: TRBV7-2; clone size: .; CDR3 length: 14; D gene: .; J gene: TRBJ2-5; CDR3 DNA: TGTGCCAGCAGCTTATATGAGCGACAAGAGACCCAGTACTTC; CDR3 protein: CASSLYERQETQYF
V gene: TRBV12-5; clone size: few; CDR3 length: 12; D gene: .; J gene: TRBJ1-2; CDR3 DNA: TGTGCTAGTGGTTTAGGGTCCTATGGCTACACCTTC; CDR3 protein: CASGLGSYGYTF
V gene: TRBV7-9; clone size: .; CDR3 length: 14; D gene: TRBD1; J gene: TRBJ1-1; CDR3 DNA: TGTGCCAGCAGCTCCCCTTCGACAGGGGCTAAAGCTTTCTTT; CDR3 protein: CASSSPSTGAKAFF
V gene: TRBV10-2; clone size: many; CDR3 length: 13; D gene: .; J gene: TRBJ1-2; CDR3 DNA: TGCGCCAGCAGTGAAGGAGGACCCGATGGCTACACCTTC; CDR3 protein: CASSEGGPDGYTF
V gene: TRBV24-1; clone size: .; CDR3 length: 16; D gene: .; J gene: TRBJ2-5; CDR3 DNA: TGTGCCACCAGTGACCCGACAGTAAGTCGGTTGGAGACCCAGTACTTC; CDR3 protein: CATSDPTVSRLETQYF
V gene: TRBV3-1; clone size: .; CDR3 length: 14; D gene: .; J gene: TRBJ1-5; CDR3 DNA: TGTGCCAGCAGCCAAGTGCCCCGCGGTCAGCCCCAGCATTTT; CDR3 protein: CASSQVPRGQPQHF
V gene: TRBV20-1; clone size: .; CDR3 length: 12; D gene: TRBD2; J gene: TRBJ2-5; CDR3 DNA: TGCAGTGCGATAGCGGGACGGGAGACCCAGTACTTC; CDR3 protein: CSAIAGRETQYF
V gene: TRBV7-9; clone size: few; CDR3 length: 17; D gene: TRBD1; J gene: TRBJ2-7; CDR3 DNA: TGTGCCAGCAGCTTAAGTTTCGAACAGGGGATATCCTACGAGCAGTACTTC; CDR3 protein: CASSLSFEQGISYEQYF